Listed below are T cell receptor beta chains from one sample, sequenced in a study of PD-1 blockade in classical Hodgkin lymphoma. Clones were read by immunoSEQ multiplex PCR, and TCRdb kept only the in-frame ones, dropping some. The table shows about 21,000 clones, with just under 90% occurring only once. Sequencing used CD8+ T cells from blood. These TCRs come from a human donor with classical Hodgkin lymphoma. CDR3s include the opening cysteine and the closing phenylalanine or tryptophan. A D gene is named only where the DNA matches it firmly. Clone size appears in some rows only: once, few, many, or a class for an expanded clone.

>.|TRBD2|TRBV29-1|TRBJ2-5
CSVESGGGGTQYF
TGCAGCGTTGAAAGTGGGGGGGGTGGGACCCAGTACTTC
>.|.|TRBV2|TRBJ2-7
CASSQGGGPYEQYF
TGTGCCAGCAGTCAGGGGGGAGGGCCCTACGAGCAGTACTTC
>.|.|TRBV7-6|TRBJ2-7
CASSLEAANSYEQYF
TGTGCCAGCAGCTTAGAGGCAGCTAACTCCTACGAGCAGTACTTC
>.|TRBD1|TRBV7-3|TRBJ1-5
CASSLTGQSNQPQHF
TGTGCCAGCAGCTTAACGGGACAGAGCAATCAGCCCCAGCATTTT
>once|TRBD1|TRBV6-1|TRBJ1-4
CASSESLGTGHEKLFF
TGTGCCAGCAGTGAATCCCTCGGGACAGGTCATGAAAAACTGTTTTTT
>.|.|TRBV19|TRBJ1-3
CASSPQGNTIYF
TGTGCCAGTAGTCCCCAGGGAAACACCATATATTTT
>.|TRBD2|TRBV5-1|TRBJ2-1
CASSSSGGVYNEQFF
TGCGCCAGCAGCAGTAGCGGGGGGGTCTACAATGAGCAGTTCTTC
>.|.|TRBV11-2|TRBJ2-5
CASSFWRETQYF
TGTGCCAGCAGCTTCTGGAGGGAGACCCAGTACTTC
>.|.|TRBV10-3|TRBJ2-3
CAISEGGSRSDTQYF
TGTGCCATCAGTGAGGGCGGGTCCCGATCGGATACGCAGTATTTT
>.|TRBD1|TRBV29-1|TRBJ1-2
CSAGQDGYTF
TGCAGCGCTGGACAGGATGGCTACACCTTC
>.|TRBD2|TRBV9|TRBJ2-5
CASSAEVASGTPRTQYF
TGTGCCAGCAGCGCCGAAGTGGCTAGCGGGACCCCCCGGACCCAGTACTTC
>.|.|TRBV19|TRBJ1-5
CASSFEEQGANQPQHF
TGTGCCAGTAGTTTCGAGGAACAGGGCGCAAATCAGCCCCAGCATTTT
>.|.|TRBV6-1|TRBJ2-7
CASSDLQGSSYEQYF
TGTGCCAGCAGTGACCTACAGGGCAGCTCCTACGAGCAGTACTTC
>medium-sized|.|TRBV28|TRBJ2-1
CASSPTNPYNEQFF
TGTGCCAGCAGTCCCACTAACCCCTACAATGAGCAGTTCTTC
>.|.|TRBV6-6|TRBJ2-7
CASSYSTNEQYF
TGTGCCAGCAGTTACTCGACGAACGAGCAGTACTTC
>.|.|TRBV29-1|TRBJ2-5
CSVNRGRGETQYF
TGCAGCGTTAACCGGGGGAGAGGGGAGACCCAGTACTTC
>.|TRBD1|TRBV5-1|TRBJ2-7
CASSLGTASYEQYF
TGCGCCAGCAGCTTAGGGACAGCCTCCTACGAGCAGTACTTC